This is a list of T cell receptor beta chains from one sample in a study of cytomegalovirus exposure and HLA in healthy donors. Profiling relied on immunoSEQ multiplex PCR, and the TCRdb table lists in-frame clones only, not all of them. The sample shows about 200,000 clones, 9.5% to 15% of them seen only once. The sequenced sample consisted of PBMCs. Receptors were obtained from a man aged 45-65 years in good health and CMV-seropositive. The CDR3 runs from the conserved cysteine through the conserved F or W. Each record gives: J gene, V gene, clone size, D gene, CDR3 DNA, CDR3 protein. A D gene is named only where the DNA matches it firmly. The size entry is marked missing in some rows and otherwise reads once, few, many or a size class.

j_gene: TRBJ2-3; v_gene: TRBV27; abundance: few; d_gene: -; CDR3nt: TGTGCCAGCAGTTTAACCCCGGTACCTCCGGATACGCAGTATTTT; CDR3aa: CASSLTPVPPDTQYF
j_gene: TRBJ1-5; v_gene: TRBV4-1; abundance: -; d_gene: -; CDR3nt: TGCGCCAGCAGCCAAGATAGGGGCAGACTGCAGCCCCAGCATTTT; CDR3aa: CASSQDRGRLQPQHF
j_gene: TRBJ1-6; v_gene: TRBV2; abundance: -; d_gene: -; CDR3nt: TGTGCCAGCAGTTCGAGGGGGATCGATAATTCACCCCTCCACTTT; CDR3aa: CASSSRGIDNSPLHF
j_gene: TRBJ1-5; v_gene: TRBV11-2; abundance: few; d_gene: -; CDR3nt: TGTGCCAGCAGCTTAGCCCTAAATCAGCCCCAGCATTTT; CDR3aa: CASSLALNQPQHF
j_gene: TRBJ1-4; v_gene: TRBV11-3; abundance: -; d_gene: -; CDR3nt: TGTGCCAGCAGCTTAGCGCAGGGGAACGAAAAACTGTTTTTT; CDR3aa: CASSLAQGNEKLFF
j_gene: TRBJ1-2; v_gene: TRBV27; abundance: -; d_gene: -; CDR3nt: TGTGCCAGCAGCCCCCGGGAGCGGTATGGCTACACCTTC; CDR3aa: CASSPRERYGYTF
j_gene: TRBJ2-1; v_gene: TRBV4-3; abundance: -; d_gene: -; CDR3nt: TGCGCCAGCAGCCAAGAGGTCCGTCCCAGAAATGAGCAGTTCTTC; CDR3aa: CASSQEVRPRNEQFF
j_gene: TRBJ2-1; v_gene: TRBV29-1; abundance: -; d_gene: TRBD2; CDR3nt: TGCAGCGTTGGCCCAGGACTAGCGGGGACGTATGAGCAGTTCTTC; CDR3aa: CSVGPGLAGTYEQFF
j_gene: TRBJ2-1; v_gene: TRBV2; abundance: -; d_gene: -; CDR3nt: TGTGCCAGCAGTGAAGTAGCGTCTAGCAATGAGCAGTTCTTC; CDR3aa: CASSEVASSNEQFF
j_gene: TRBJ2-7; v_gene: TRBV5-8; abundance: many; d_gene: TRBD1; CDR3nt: TGTGCCAGCAGATCCGGACAGGCCTACGAGCAGTACTTC; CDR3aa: CASRSGQAYEQYF
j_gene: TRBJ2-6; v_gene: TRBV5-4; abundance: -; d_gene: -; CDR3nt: TGTGCCAGCAGCTTGGGGAGGGGAGAGTCTGGGGCCAACGTCCTGACTTTC; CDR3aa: CASSLGRGESGANVLTF
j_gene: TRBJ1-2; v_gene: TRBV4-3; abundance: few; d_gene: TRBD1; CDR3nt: TGCGCCAGCAGCCAAACCGGGACAGGCACCGGCTACACCTTC; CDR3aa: CASSQTGTGTGYTF
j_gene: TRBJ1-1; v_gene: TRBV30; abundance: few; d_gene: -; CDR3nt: TGTGCCTGGAGTGTTTTGGGGCCAGGGAACACTGAAGCTTTCTTT; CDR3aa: CAWSVLGPGNTEAFF
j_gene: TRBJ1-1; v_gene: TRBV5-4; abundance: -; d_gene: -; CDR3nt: TGTGCCAGCAGCGCGGACTCGGTGGACACTGAAGCTTTCTTT; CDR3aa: CASSADSVDTEAFF
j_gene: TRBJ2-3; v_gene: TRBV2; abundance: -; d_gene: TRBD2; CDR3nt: TGTGCCAGCAGTGTCCTCCCTACTAGCGGGGGTGGGGGTGGCACAGATACGCAGTATTTT; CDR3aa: CASSVLPTSGGGGGTDTQYF
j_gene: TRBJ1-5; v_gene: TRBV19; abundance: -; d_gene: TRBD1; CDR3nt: TGTGCCAGTACCTCGACAGGGGGCCGATATAGCAATCAGCCCCAGCATTTT; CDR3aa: CASTSTGGRYSNQPQHF
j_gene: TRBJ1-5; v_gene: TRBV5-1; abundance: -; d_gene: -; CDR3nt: TGCGCCAGCAGCCTAAGCACCAATCAGCCCCAGCATTTT; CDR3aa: CASSLSTNQPQHF
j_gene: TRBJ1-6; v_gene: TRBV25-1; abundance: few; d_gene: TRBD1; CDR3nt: TGTGCCAGCAGTGATCGGGGGCAGGGGGGTTCACCCCTCCACTTT; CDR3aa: CASSDRGQGGSPLHF
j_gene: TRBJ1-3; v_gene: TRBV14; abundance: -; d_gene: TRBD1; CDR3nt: TGTGCCAGCAGCCAGTGGATACAGGGGGCAAGAAACACCATATATTTT; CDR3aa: CASSQWIQGARNTIYF
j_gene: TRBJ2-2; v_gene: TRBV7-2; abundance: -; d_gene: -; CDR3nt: TGTGCCAGCAGCTCCCCCTTAGGACTATACACCGGGGAGCTGTTTTTT; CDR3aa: CASSSPLGLYTGELFF
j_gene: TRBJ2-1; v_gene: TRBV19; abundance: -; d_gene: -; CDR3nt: TGTGCCAGTAAAAAAGACGGGTTAAGCTCCTACAATGAGCAGTTCTTC; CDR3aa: CASKKDGLSSYNEQFF
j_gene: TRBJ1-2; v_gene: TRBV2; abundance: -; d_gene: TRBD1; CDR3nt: TGTGCCAGCAGTACGGACAGGTCCGGGGGTTGGTACACCTTC; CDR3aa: CASSTDRSGGWYTF
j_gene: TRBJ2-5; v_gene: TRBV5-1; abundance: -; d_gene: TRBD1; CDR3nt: TGCGCCAGCAGGCCCGGGACAGGGCGGGAGACCCAGTACTTC; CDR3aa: CASRPGTGRETQYF
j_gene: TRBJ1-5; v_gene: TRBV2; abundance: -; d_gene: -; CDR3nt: TGTGCCAGCAGGGACTACCAGGGAGGCAATCAGCCCCAGCATTTT; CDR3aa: CASRDYQGGNQPQHF
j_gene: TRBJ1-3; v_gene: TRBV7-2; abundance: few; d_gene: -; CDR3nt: TGTGCCAGCAGCCCCCGGAGCGGAAACACCATATATTTT; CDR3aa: CASSPRSGNTIYF
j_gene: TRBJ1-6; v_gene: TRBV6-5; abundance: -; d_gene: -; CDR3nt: TGTGCCAGCAGACCGGACATCAGGGGATCACCCCTCCACTTT; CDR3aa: CASRPDIRGSPLHF
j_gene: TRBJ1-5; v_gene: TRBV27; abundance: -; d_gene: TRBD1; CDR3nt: TGTGCCAGCAGTTTATATGCACAGGGGGGAAATCAGCCCCAGCATTTT; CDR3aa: CASSLYAQGGNQPQHF
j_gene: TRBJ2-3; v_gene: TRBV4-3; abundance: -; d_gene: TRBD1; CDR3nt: TGCGCCAGCAGGCTTCAGGGGGCTGGCACAGATACGCAGTATTTT; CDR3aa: CASRLQGAGTDTQYF
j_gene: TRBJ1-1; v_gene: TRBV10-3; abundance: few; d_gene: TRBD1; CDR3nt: TGTGCCATCAGTGTGGACAGGGTTGAAGCTTTCTTT; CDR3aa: CAISVDRVEAFF